The clone carrying this T cell receptor beta chain turned up a few times. What it recognizes is unknown. The sample belongs to a study of identical twins. Study results and limitations: Zero-insertion analyses might be partly confounded by invariant T cells like MAIT and iNKT. Fewer insertions characterized abundant cord blood beta clonotypes, whereas memory repertoires showed none.

A single record per CDR3 protein comes from TCRdb applying MiXCR to the 5' RACE reads. This sample has approximately 220,000 distinct CDR3 sequences, with less than 8% found just once. This CDR3 contains 15 residues. The V and J ends lost 1 base and 0 bases respectively, with 11 bases between them. Germline CDR1 is SGHRS and CDR2 is YFSETQ. Separately, the same data were catalogued under a study of yellow fever vaccine responses in identical twins.

The sample taken for sequencing was memory (CD45RO+) T cells sorted from blood. This clonotype originated in a woman between 18 and 29 years old in good health. The J gene is TRBJ2-7, the V gene TRBV5-1; D might be TRBD1 (5 bases). The CDR3 is CASSLNPGYSYEQYF. CDR3 DNA sequence: TGCGCCAGCAGCTTGAATCCAGGGTACTCCTACGAGCAGTACTTC.